These 5 T cell receptor beta chains share one sample of origin, sequenced in a study of blood T cell repertoires in COVID-19. The protocol was immunoSEQ multiplex PCR, while the TCRdb copy is restricted to in-frame clones and leaves out a portion. The profile shows approximately 180,000 clones, more than 70% of them singletons. The sample was peripheral blood. The receptors were sampled from a person aged 65-85 years with COVID-19, enrolled during active disease.

The chain carries TRBV5-6 and TRBJ2-2; TRBD1 aligns across 8 bases. The trim removed 1 base at V and 3 bases at J, leaving 11 bases unmatched. The CDR3 contains 18 residues. Germline CDR1 SGHDT, CDR2 YYEEEE. The CDR3 sequence: CASSLYGTGQAHTGELFF. The CDR3 DNA follows: TGTGCCAGCAGCTTGTATGGGACAGGTCAAGCGCACACCGGGGAGCTGTTTTTT.

V gene TRBV29-1 combines with J gene TRBJ1-4; TRBD1 agrees at 9 bases. The J segment lost 8 bases and the V segment lost 7 bases, leaving 8 bases of the junction unmatched. This CDR3 is built from 13 residues. From germline, CDR1 is SQVTM and CDR2 ANQGSEA. In DNA form, the CDR3 reads TGCAGCGCCGCGACAGGGGGGGAGGAAAAACTGTTTTTT. Amino acids: CSAATGGEEKLFF.

The CDR3, as DNA: TGTGCCAGCAGTCCAGGGGGGTCTCAGCCCCAGCATTTT. Translated: CASSPGGSQPQHF. The chain carries TRBV7-2 and TRBJ1-5; 7 bases align to TRBD1. V lost 6 bases to trimming and J lost 6 bases; unmatched junction nucleotides: 5. The CDR3 has 13 residues. Germline CDR1 SGHTA, CDR2 FQGNSA.

The J gene is TRBJ2-7, the V gene TRBV24-1; TRBD2 agrees at 13 bases. V gave up 5 bases and J gave up 5 bases; unmatched junction bases: 5. This CDR3 comprises 15 residues. Per the germline V gene, CDR1 is KGHDR and CDR2 is SFDVKD. CDR3 DNA sequence: TGTGCCACCAGTGCCGGGACTAGCGGGACCAACGAGCAGTACTTC. Its translation is CATSAGTSGTNEQYF.

The rearrangement joins TRBV5-7 to TRBJ1-1; the D gene is possibly TRBD1 (6 bases). TRBV5-7 qualifies as an ORF whose function is uncertain. V lost 10 bases, J lost 3 bases, and 16 bases lay in between. There are 13 residues in the CDR3. The CDR3 bases are TGTGCCCGTCCTAATAGGGGGTACACTGAAGCTTTCTTT. Its protein is CARPNRGYTEAFF.